This TCR beta chain derives from a study of siplizumab effects on memory and regulatory T cells. The study's findings and limits: Contribution to the alloresponse seemed major for naive T cells, which also seemed more diverse than memory cells. Alloreactive sequences traceable to unstimulated CD4+ memory cells were significantly reduced by siplizumab.

Coculturing at 37°C lasted around 6 days for the mixed lymphocyte reaction cells. CFSE-labelled responders and Violet Dye-labelled stimulators, both PBMCs, were mixed 1:1. Assays were performed on about 10^5 TCR templates per sample. Data came from immunoSEQ multiplex PCR; TCRdb stores just in-frame clones and leaves some out. Of 13,000 to 15,000 clones detected, almost 50% appear once; the ten largest clones hold about 9.4%. CDR3 size: 12 residues. With 4 bases removed from V and 8 bases from J, the gap between germline ends came to 11 bases. Germline-derived CDR1 and CDR2 are GTSNPN and SVGIG (reference sequence). Remarks on this clone: Antigen unknown.

The sample was CFSE-low (dividing) CD4+ T cells sorted from an allogeneic mixed lymphocyte reaction. This receptor was obtained from a human donor in good health; the cells came from an allogeneic mixed lymphocyte reaction. The chain couples TRBV30 to TRBJ1-4, with D tentatively TRBD1 (5 bases). CDR3 sequence: CAWTDIGEKLFF. The CDR3 DNA sequence: TGTGCCTGGACGGACATAGGGGAAAAACTGTTTTTT. Supplemented by reference TRBV30 and TRBJ1-4, the full variable domain reads SQTIHQWPATLVQPVGSPLSLECTVEGTSNPNLYWYRQAAGRGLQLLFYSVGIGQISSEVPQNLSASRPQDRQFILSSKKLLLSDSGFYLCAWTDIGEKLFFGSGTQLSVL.